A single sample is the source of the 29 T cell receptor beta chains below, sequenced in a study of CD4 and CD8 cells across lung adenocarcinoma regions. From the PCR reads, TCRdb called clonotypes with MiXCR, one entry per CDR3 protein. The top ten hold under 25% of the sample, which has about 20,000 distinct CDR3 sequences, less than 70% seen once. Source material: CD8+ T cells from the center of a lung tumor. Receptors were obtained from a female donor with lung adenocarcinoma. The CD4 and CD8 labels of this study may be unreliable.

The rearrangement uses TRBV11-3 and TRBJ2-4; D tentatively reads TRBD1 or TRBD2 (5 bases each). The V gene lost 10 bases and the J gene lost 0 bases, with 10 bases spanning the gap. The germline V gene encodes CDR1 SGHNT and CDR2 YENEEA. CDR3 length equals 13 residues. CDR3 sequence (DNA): TGTGCCACGGGGCTGGTAGCCAAAAACATTCAGTACTTC. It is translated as CATGLVAKNIQYF.

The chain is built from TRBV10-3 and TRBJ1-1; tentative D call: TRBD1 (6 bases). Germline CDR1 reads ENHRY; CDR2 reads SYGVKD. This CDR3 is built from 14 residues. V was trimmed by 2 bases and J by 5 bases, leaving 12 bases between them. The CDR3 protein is CAISEVDRFTEAFF. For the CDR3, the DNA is TGTGCCATCAGTGAGGTGGACAGATTTACTGAAGCTTTCTTT.

The CDR3 nucleotides are TGTGCCAGCAGTGAGCAGCAACCAAGGAGTGCCAAAAACATTCAGTACTTC. This gives the protein CASSEQQPRSAKNIQYF. The chain has TRBV6-1 and TRBJ2-4; D ambiguous. Germline lookup yields CDR1 MNHNS and CDR2 SASEGT. The germline V and J ends were trimmed by 3 bases and 1 base, with 16 bases remaining between them. The CDR3 is made up of 17 amino acids.

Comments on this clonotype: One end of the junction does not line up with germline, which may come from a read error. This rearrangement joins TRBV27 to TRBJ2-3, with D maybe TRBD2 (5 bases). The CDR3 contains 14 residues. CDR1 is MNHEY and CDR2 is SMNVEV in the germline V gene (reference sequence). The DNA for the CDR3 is TGTGCGGGCAGTTCGACACCTAGCCCAGAGACGCAGTATTTC. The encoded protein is CAGSSTPSPETQYF.

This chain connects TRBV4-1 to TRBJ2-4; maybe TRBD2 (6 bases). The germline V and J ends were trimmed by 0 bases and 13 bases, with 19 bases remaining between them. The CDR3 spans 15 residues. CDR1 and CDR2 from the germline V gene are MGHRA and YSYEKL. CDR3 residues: CASSQEKRVGDEQYF. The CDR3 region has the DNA TGCGCCAGCAGCCAAGAAAAGCGGGTGGGGGATGAGCAGTACTTC.

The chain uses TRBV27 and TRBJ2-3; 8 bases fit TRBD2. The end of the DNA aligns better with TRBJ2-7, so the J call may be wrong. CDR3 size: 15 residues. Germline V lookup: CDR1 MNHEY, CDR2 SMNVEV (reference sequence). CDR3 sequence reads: CASRRGDFSKDTQYF. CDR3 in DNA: TGTGCCAGCAGGCGGGGGGACTTTTCCAAAGATACGCAGTACTTC.

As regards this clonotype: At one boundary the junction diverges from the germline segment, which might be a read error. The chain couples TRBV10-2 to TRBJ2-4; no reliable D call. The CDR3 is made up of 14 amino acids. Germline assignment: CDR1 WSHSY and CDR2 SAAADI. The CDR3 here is CGASGLRVKNTQYF. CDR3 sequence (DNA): TGCGGCGCCTCGGGCCTGCGCGTCAAAAACACTCAGTATTTC.

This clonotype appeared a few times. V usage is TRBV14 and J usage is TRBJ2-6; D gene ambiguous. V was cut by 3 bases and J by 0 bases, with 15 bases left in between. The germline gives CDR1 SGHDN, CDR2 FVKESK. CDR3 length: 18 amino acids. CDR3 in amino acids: CASSHSDFWSSGANVLTF. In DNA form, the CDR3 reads TGTGCCAGCAGCCATTCCGACTTCTGGAGCTCTGGGGCCAACGTCCTGACTTTC.

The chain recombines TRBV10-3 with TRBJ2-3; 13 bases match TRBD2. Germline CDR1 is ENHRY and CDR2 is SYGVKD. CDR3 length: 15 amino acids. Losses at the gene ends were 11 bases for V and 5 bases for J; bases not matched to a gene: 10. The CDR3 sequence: CASGGLAGRGDTQYF. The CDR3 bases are TGTGCCTCAGGGGGACTAGCGGGACGTGGAGATACGCAGTATTTT.

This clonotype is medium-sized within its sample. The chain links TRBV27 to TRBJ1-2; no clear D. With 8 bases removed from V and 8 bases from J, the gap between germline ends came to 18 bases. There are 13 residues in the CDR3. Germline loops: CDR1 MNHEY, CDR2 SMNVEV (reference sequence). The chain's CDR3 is CASGGSQNHGYTF. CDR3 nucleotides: TGTGCCAGCGGAGGTAGTCAAAACCACGGCTACACCTTC.

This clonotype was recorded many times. CDR3 sequence (DNA): TGTGCCAGCAGTTTGTTCGCGACAGGGCCTAAAAACATTCAGTACTTC. It codes for CASSLFATGPKNIQYF. The chain uses TRBV27 and TRBJ2-4; 7 nucleotides agree with TRBD1. V shed 3 bases and J 4 bases; nucleotides not matched to a gene: 9. This CDR3 spans 16 amino acids. CDR1 and CDR2 from the germline V gene are MNHEY and SMNVEV (reference sequence).

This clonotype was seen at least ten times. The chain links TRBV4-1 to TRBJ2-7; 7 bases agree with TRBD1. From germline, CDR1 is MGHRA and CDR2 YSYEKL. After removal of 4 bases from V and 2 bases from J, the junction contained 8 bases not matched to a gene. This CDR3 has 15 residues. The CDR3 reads CASSRSGTDPYEQYF. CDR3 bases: TGCGCCAGCAGCCGATCCGGGACAGATCCCTACGAGCAGTACTTC.

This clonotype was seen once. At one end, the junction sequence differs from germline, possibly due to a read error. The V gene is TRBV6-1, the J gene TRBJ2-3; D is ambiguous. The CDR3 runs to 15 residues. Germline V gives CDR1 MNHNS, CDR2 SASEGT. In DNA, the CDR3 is TGTGCCAGCAGCGGCCAAGCTGTAAGCACAGATGCGCAGTATTTT. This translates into CASSGQAVSTDAQYF.

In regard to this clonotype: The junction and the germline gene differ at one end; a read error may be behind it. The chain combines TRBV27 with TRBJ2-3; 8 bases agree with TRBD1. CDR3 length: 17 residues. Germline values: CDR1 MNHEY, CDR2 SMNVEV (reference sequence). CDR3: CASSRTGMGSSQETQYF. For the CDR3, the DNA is TGTGCCAGCAGTCGGACAGGGATGGGGTCTAGCCAAGAGACGCAGTATTTC.

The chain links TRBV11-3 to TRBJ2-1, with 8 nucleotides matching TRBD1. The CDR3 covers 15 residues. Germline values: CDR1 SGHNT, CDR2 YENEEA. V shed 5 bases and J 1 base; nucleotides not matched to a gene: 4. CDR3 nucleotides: TGTGCCAGCAGCCTTGACAGGGGTTCCTACAATGAGCAGTTCTTC. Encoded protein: CASSLDRGSYNEQFF. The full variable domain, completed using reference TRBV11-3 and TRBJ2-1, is EAGVVQSPRYKIIEKKQPVAFWCNPISGHNTLYWYLQNLGQGPELLIRYENEEAVDDSQLPKDRFSAERLKGVDSTLKIQPAELGDSAVYLCASSLDRGSYNEQFFGPGTRLTVL.

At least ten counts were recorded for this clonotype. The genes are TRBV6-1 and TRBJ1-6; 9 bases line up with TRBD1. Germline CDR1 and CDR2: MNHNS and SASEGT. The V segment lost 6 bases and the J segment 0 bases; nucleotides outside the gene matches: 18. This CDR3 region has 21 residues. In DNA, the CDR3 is TGTGCCAGCAGCCCTACCAGGACAGGGGCTTCACCAAGCTCCTATAATTCACCCCTCCACTTT. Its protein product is CASSPTRTGASPSSYNSPLHF.

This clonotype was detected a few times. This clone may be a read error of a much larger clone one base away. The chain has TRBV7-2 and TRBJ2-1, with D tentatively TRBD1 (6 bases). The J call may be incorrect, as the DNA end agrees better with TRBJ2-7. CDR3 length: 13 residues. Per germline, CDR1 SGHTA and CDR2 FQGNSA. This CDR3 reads CASSSPTGNEQYF. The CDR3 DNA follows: TGTGCCAGCAGCTCCCCGACAGGCAATGAGCAGTACTTC.

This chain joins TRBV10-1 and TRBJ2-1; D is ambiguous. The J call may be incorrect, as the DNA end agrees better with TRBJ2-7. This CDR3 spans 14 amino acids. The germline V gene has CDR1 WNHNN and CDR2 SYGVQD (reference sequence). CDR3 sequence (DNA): TGCGCCAGCAGTGAGGGTGTGAGCACAGATACGCAGTACTTC. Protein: CASSEGVSTDTQYF.

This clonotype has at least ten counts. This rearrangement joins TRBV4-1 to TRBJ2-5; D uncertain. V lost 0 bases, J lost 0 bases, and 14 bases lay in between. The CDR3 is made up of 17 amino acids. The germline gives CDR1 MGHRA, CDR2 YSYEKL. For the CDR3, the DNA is TGCGCCAGCAGCCAAGAAGGGCTCATGACGTACCAAGAGACCCAGTACTTC. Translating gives CASSQEGLMTYQETQYF.

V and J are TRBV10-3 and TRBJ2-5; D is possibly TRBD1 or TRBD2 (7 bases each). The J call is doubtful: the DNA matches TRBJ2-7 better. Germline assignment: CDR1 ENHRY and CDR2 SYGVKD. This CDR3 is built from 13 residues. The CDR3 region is CAISRGREYEQYF. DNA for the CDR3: TGTGCCATCTCTAGGGGGCGGGAGTACGAGCAGTACTTC.

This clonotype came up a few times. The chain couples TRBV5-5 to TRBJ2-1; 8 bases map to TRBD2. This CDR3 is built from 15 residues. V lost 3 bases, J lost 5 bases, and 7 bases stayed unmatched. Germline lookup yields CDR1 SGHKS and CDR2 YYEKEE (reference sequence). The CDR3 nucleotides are TGTGCCAGCAGCTCTCCGGGAGGGACGAACAATGAGCAGTTCTTC. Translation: CASSSPGGTNNEQFF. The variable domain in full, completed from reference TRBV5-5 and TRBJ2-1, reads DAGVTQSPTHLIKTRGQQVTLRCSPISGHKSVSWYQQVLGQGPQFIFQYYEKEERGRGNFPDRFSARQFPNYSSELNVNALLLGDSALYLCASSSPGGTNNEQFFGPGTRLTVL.

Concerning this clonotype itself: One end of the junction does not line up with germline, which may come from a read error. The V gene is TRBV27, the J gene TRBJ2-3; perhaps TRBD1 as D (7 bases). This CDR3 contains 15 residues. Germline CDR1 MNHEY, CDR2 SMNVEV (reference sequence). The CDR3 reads CASGQGGRVQDTQYF. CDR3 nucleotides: TGTGCCAGCGGGCAGGGGGGCCGAGTCCAAGATACCCAGTACTTT.

CDR3 loop: CASKDTSYEQYF. The CDR3 coding sequence is TGTGCCAGCAAGGACACCTCCTACGAGCAGTACTTC. J is TRBJ2-7 and V is TRBV5-8; a weak D match, TRBD1 (5 bases). Per the germline V gene, CDR1 is SGHTS and CDR2 is YDEGEE. Trimming pared 6 bases from V and 0 bases from J, leaving 7 bases between. The CDR3 is made up of 12 amino acids.

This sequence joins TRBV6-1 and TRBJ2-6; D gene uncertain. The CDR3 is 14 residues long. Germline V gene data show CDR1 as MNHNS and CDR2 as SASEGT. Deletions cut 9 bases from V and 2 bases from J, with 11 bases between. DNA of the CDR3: TGTGCCAGAGAACCGTGTCCTGGGGCCAACGTCCTGACTTTC. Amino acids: CAREPCPGANVLTF.

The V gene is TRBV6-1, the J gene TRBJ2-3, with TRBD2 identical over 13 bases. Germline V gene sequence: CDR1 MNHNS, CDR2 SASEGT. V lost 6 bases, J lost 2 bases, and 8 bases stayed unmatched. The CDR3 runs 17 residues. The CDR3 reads CASSRRLAGGFTDTQYF. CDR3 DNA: TGTGCCAGCAGCCGCCGACTAGCGGGGGGATTCACAGATACGCAGTATTTT.

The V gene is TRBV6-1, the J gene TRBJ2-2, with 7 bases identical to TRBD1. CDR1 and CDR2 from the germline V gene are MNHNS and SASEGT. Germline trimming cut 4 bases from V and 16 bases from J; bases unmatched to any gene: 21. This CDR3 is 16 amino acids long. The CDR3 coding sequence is TGTGCCAGCAGTGTGCGAGGGGGCGCGAACACCGATACGCAGTTTTTT. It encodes CASSVRGGANTDTQFF.

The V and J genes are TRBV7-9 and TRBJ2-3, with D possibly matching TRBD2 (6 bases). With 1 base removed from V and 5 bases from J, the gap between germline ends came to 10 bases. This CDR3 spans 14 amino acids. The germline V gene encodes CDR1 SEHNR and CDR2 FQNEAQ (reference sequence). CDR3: CASSLGLGVDTQYF. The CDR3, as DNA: TGTGCCAGCAGCTTAGGACTAGGCGTAGATACGCAGTATTTT.

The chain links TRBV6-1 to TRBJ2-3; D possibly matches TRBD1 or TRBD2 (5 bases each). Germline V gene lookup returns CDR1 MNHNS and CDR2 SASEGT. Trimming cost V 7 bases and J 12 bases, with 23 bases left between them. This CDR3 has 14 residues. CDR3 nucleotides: TGTGCCAGCACGGGGCCGTCAGGCACAGACACTCAGTATTTT. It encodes CASTGPSGTDTQYF.

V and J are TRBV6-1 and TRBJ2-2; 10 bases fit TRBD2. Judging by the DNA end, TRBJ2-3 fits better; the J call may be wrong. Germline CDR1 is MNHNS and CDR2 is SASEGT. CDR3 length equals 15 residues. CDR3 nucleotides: TGTGCCAGCAGCGGACTAGCGGTGAGCACCGGGGCGCAGTATTTT. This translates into CASSGLAVSTGAQYF.